This T cell receptor (beta chain) was observed in a study of molecular identifiers for immune sequencing clone quantification. Study-wide results and limits: Over 99% of CMV-specific effector molecules, but under 1% of naive ones, were in clones above 20 copies.

The CDR3 covers 13 residues. Germline CDR1 and CDR2: MNHNS and SASEGT. This clonotype was picked up one time. No antigen is known for it. A junction end diverges from the germline sequence, so it may reflect a read error. TCR libraries were built in bulk with a published protocol and specific TCR primers. In TCRdb, the PCR reads were re-called with MiXCR into one record per CDR3 protein. This table holds approximately 550,000 distinct CDR3 sequences, roughly 24% found once. This TCR derives from a human donor in good health. Some libraries in this study had Jurkat cell RNA spiked in. Input material: naive CD8+ T cells from blood, with Jurkat cell RNA spiked in. The subset denotes: FACS-sorted CD8+CD4-CCR7+CD45RA+ naive T cells. The chain employs TRBV6-1 and TRBJ2-5, with D possibly matching TRBD1 (5 bases). This chain's CDR3 is CASRGQAQETRYF. CDR3 coding DNA: TGTGCCAGCAGAGGACAAGCCCAAGAGACCCGGTACTTC.